This T cell receptor beta chain was captured in a study of blood T cell repertoires in COVID-19. Across the study: Material from acute and convalescent COVID-19 was sourced from the United States, Italy and Spain. PBMCs, B-cell-depleted T cells, or T cells were the source of the cDNA or gDNA that made up the material.

CDR1 and CDR2 (germline): SGHDN, FVKESK. The CDR3 sequence is 15 residues long. Trimming removed 6 bases from V and 3 bases from J, with 17 bases in between. Methods used by the authors: Quantification of nucleated cells was approximated via reference gene primer amplification. Sequenced by immunoSEQ multiplex PCR; TCRdb stores in-frame clones only, minus some. Clone size and the V and J calls come from that table; the DNA yielded D and trimming. The top ten hold around 4% of the sample, which has more than 85,000 clones, approximately 91% seen once. This TCR was sampled from a man aged 18 to 30 with acute or convalescent COVID-19. Sequenced input: peripheral blood. The chain combines TRBV14 with TRBJ1-1; perhaps TRBD1 as D (6 bases). In nucleotides, the CDR3 is TGTGCCAGCAGAGGCCCCCGCCAGGGGTACACTGAAGCTTTCTTT. This codes for CASRGPRQGYTEAFF.